The T cell receptor (beta chain) under discussion was sequenced for a study of T cell responses to AZD1222 COVID-19 vaccine. The method was immunoSEQ multiplex PCR; TCRdb's version includes in-frame clones alone and lacks a portion of them. The sample carries roughly 170,000 clones, 91% recorded once. Germline V gene lookup returns CDR1 SGDLS and CDR2 YYNGEE. The V end was cut by 0 bases, the J end by 0 bases, with 18 bases between. The CDR3 is made up of 18 amino acids. This receptor was identified in an adult in good health. The sample was peripheral blood, taken on day 0 of AZD1222 vaccination. The gene calls are TRBV9 and TRBJ1-1; no clear D. The CDR3 DNA sequence: TGTGCCAGCAGCGTAGAGGGTAGAGGCACTTCAATGAACACTGAAGCTTTCTTT. Amino acid sequence: CASSVEGRGTSMNTEAFF. Variable domain in full (rest from reference TRBV9 and TRBJ1-1): DSGVTQTPKHLITATGQRVTLRCSPRSGDLSVYWYQQSLDQGLQFLIQYYNGEERAKGNILERFSAQQFPDLHSELNLSSLELGDSALYFCASSVEGRGTSMNTEAFFGQGTRLTVV.